Presented here are 7 T cell receptor beta chains from one specimen sequenced in a study of graft-versus-host responses after intestinal transplantation. For these receptors, no antigen is known. Repertoires were generated with immunoSEQ multiplex PCR, while TCRdb's copy carries only in-frame clones and drops some. The sample consists of roughly 110,000 clones, roughly 93% of them appearing once. The sample here was unstimulated CD8+ T cells sorted from spleen or lymph node cells, taken before transplant. The receptors were sampled from a human donor who was the organ donor for an intestinal transplant.

The V and J genes are TRBV28 and TRBJ2-2; a weak D match, TRBD2 (6 bases). The V end lost 6 bases, the J end lost 6 bases, and 8 bases lay between the germline ends. Germline assignment: CDR1 MDHEN and CDR2 SYDVKM. CDR3 length: 12 amino acids. The CDR3 DNA is TGTGCCAGCAGGAGGGACTCCGGGGAGCTGTTTTTT. Translation: CASRRDSGELFF.

This clone was picked up one time. The J gene is TRBJ2-5, the V gene TRBV9; D may be TRBD1 or TRBD2 (5 bases each). The V gene's germline CDR1 is SGDLS and CDR2 YYNGEE. The CDR3 totals 14 residues. Deletions cut 3 bases from V and 5 bases from J, with 14 bases between. CDR3 nucleotide sequence: TGTGCCAGCAGCGAAGGGGACCGAAGGGAGACCCAGTACTTC. Protein sequence: CASSEGDRRETQYF. The full variable domain, its missing parts supplied by reference TRBV9 and TRBJ2-5, is DSGVTQTPKHLITATGQRVTLRCSPRSGDLSVYWYQQSLDQGLQFLIQYYNGEERAKGNILERFSAQQFPDLHSELNLSSLELGDSALYFCASSEGDRRETQYFGPGTRLLVL.

V gene TRBV21-1 combines with J gene TRBJ2-1; TRBD2, the table's D call, was not compared with the DNA. TRBV21-1 is an annotated pseudogene. The CDR3 is 20 residues long. The CDR3 loop reads CASSKLDQARGLAGRNEQFF. DNA of the CDR3: TGTGCCAGCAGCAAACTTGACCAGGCCAGGGGACTAGCGGGACGAAATGAGCAGTTCTTC.

The chain carries TRBV10-3 and TRBJ2-5; 7 nucleotides match TRBD2. Looked up from germline, CDR1 is ENHRY and CDR2 is SYGVKD. CDR3 size: 15 residues. V shed 3 bases, J shed 4 bases, and the junction held 8 bases outside the gene matches. CDR3 in amino acids: CAISERGQRGETQYF. The DNA for the CDR3 is TGTGCCATCAGTGAACGAGGCCAGCGGGGAGAGACCCAGTACTTC.

The chain combines TRBV28 with TRBJ1-1; 9 bases map to TRBD1. Germline trimming cut 3 bases from V and 0 bases from J; bases unmatched to any gene: 5. The CDR3 consists of 16 residues. Per germline, CDR1 MDHEN and CDR2 SYDVKM. CDR3 DNA sequence: TGTGCCAGCAGTTTCTTGGGACAGGGCCTGAACACTGAAGCTTTCTTT. Protein product: CASSFLGQGLNTEAFF.

This chain joins TRBV27 and TRBJ1-5; a possible D gene is TRBD1 (6 bases). The V end was cut by 0 bases, the J end by 6 bases, with 12 bases between. The CDR3 runs to 15 residues. Germline values: CDR1 MNHEY, CDR2 SMNVEV (reference sequence). The CDR3 bases are TGTGCCAGCAGTTTATCGGCAGGGGCAGGTCAGCCCCAGCATTTT. Protein sequence: CASSLSAGAGQPQHF.

The chain carries TRBV27 and TRBJ2-1; D gene unclear. Trimming left V 2 bases short and J 3 bases short, with 5 bases between. The V gene's germline CDR1 is MNHEY and CDR2 SMNVEV (reference sequence). This CDR3 spans 13 amino acids. The CDR3 sequence: CASSLAVYNEQFF. The CDR3 DNA is TGTGCCAGCAGTTTAGCCGTCTACAATGAGCAGTTCTTC.